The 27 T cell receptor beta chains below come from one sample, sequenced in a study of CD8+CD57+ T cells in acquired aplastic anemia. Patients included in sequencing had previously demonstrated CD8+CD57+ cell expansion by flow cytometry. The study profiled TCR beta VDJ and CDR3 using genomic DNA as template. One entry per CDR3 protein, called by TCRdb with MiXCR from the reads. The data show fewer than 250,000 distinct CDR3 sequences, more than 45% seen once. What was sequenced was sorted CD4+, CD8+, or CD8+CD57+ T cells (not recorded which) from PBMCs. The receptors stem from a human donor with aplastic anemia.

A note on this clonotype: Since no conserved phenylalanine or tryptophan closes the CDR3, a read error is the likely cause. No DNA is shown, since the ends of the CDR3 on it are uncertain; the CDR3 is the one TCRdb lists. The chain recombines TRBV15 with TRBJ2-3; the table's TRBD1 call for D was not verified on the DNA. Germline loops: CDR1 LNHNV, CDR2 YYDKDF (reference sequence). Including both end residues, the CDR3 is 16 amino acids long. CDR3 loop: CATSREGAGKHRYAVV.

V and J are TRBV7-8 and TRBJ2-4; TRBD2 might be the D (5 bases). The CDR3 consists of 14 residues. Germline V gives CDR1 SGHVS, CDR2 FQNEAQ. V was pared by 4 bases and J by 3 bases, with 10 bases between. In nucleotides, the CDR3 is TGTGCCAGCAGCTCAACAGAGGGCAAAAACATTCAGTACTTC. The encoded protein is CASSSTEGKNIQYF. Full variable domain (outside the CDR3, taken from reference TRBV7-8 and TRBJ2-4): GAGVSQSPRYKVAKRGQDVALRCDPISGHVSLFWYQQALGQGPEFLTYFQNEAQLDKSGLPSDRFFAERPEGSVSTLKIQRTQQEDSAVYLCASSSTEGKNIQYFGAGTRLSVL.

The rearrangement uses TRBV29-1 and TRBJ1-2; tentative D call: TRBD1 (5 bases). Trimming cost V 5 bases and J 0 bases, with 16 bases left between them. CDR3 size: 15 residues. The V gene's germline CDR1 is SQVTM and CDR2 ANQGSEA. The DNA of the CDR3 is TGCAGCGTTCCCCAGGGACTGATCTCTAACTATGGCTACACCTTC. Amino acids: CSVPQGLISNYGYTF.

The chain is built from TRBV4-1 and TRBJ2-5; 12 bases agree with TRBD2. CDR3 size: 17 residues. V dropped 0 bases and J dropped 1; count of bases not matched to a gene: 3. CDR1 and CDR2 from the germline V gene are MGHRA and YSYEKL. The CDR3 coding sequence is TGCGCCAGCAGCCAAGATCTAGCGGGGGGGATCCAAGAGACCCAGTACTTC. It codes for CASSQDLAGGIQETQYF.

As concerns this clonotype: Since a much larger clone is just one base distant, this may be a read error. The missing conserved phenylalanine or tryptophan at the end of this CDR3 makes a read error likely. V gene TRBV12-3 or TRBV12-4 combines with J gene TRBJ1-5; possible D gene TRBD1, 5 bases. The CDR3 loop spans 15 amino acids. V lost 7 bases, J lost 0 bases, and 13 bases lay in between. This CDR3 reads CASTHWGNSNQPQHS. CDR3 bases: TGTGCCAGCACTCATTGGGGCAATAGCAATCAGCCCCAGCATTCT.

CDR3 loop: CASSLGYGSPSYEQYF. The CDR3 DNA sequence: TGCGCCAGCAGCTTGGGGTATGGGAGCCCCTCCTACGAGCAGTACTTC. The rearrangement links TRBV5-1 to TRBJ2-7, with a possible D match to TRBD2 (5 bases). The CDR3 is made up of 16 amino acids. The V and J ends lost 0 bases and 0 bases respectively, with 13 bases between them. Germline CDR1 and CDR2: SGHRS and YFSETQ. Complete variable domain (other parts from reference TRBV5-1 and TRBJ2-7): KAGVTQTPRYLIKTRGQQVTLSCSPISGHRSVSWYQQTPGQGLQFLFEYFSETQRNKGNFPGRFSGRQFSNSRSEMNVSTLELGDSALYLCASSLGYGSPSYEQYFGPGTRLTVT.

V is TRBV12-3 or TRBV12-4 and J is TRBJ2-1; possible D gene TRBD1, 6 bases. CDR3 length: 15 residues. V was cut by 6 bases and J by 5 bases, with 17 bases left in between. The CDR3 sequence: CASRRPGHQNNEQFF. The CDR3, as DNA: TGTGCCAGCAGACGCCCGGGACACCAGAACAATGAGCAGTTCTTC.

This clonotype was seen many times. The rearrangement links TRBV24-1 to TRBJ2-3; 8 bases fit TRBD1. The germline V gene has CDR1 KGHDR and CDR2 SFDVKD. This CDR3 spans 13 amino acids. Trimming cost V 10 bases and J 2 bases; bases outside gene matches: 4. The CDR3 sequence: CATGQANTDTQYF. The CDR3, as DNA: TGTGCCACGGGACAGGCTAACACAGATACGCAGTATTTT.

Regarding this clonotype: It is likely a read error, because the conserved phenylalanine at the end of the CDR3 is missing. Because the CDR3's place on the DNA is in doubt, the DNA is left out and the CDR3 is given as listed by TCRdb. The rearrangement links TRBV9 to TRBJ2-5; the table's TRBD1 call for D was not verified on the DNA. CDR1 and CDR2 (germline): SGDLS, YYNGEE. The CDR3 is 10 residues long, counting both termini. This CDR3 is CASSTTGGYT.

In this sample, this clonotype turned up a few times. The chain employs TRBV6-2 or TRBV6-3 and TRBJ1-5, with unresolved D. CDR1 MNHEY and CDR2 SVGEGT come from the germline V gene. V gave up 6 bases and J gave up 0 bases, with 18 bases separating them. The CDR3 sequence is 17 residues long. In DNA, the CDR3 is TGTGCCAGCAGGCCTCCCGAGGTCGGGTATAGCAATCAGCCCCAGCATTTT. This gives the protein CASRPPEVGYSNQPQHF.

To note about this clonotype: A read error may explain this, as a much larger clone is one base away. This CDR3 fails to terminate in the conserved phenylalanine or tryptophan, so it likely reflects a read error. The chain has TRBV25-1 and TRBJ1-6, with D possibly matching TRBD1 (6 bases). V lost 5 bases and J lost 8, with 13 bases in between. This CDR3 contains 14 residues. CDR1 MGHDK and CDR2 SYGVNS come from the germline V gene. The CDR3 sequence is CASSFGTNYSPLHS. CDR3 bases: TGTGCCAGCAGTTTCGGGACAAATTATTCACCCCTCCACTCT.

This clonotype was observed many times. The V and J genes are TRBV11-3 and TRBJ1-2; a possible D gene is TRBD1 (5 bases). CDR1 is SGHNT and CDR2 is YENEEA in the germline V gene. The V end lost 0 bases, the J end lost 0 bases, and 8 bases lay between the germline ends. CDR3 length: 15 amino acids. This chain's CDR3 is CASSLDQGPNYGYTF. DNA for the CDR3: TGTGCCAGCAGCTTAGATCAGGGTCCTAACTATGGCTACACCTTC.

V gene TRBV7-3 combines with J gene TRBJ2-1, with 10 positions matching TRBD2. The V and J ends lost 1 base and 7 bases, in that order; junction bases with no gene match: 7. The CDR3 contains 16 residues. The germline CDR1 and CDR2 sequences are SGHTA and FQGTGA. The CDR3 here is CASSLNQAGGHNEQFF. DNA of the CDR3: TGTGCCAGCAGCTTAAACCAAGCGGGGGGGCATAATGAGCAGTTCTTC.

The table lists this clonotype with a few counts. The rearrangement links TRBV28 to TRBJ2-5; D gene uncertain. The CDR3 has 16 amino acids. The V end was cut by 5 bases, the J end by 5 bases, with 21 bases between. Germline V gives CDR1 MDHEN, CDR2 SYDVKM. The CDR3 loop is CASSASRVWRLETQYF. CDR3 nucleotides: TGTGCCAGCAGTGCAAGTAGGGTCTGGCGGTTGGAGACCCAGTACTTC.

The DNA for the CDR3 is TGTGCCAGCAGTGTTACAGGGGAGTGGTCCTACGAGCAGTACTTC. Translating gives CASSVTGEWSYEQYF. V and J are TRBV6-5 and TRBJ2-7; 7 positions agree with TRBD1. Germline CDR1 MNHEY, CDR2 SVGAGI. V shed 5 bases and J 1 base; nucleotides not matched to a gene: 8. The CDR3 extends over 15 amino acids.

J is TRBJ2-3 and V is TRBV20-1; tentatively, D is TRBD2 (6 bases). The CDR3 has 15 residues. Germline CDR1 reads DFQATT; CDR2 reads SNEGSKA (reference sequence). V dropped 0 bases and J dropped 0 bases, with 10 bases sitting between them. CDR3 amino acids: CSARDLGGSTDTQYF. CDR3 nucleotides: TGCAGTGCTAGAGATCTGGGGGGTAGCACAGATACGCAGTATTTT.

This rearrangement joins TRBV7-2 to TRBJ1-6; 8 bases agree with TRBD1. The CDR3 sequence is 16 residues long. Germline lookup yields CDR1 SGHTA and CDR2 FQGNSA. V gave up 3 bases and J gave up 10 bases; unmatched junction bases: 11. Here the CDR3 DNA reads TGTGCCAGCAGCTTGTCGGGACAGGCAGTGGAGTCACCCCTCCACTTT. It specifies CASSLSGQAVESPLHF.

The CDR3 protein is CASSSFTGTDTQYF. CDR3 in DNA: TGCGCCAGCAGCTCGTTCACAGGCACAGATACGCAGTATTTT. V and J are TRBV5-1 and TRBJ2-3; D is undetermined. Germline V CDR1 and CDR2: SGHRS, YFSETQ. This CDR3 region has 14 residues. Trimming shortened V by 3 bases and J by 1 base, and 9 bases separated the two germline ends.

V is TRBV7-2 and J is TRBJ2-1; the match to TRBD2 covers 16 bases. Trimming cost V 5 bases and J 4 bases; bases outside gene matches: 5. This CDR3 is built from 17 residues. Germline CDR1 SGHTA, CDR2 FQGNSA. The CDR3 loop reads CASSPGLAGGMYNEQFF. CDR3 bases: TGTGCCAGCAGCCCGGGACTAGCGGGGGGGATGTACAATGAGCAGTTCTTC.

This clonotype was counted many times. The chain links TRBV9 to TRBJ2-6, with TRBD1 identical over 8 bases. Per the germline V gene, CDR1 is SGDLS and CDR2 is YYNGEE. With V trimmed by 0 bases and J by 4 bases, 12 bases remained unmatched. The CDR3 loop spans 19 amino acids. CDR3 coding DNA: TGTGCCAGCAGCGTAGCTACGCGAGACAGGGGTACGGGGGCCAACGTCCTGACTTTC. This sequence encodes CASSVATRDRGTGANVLTF.

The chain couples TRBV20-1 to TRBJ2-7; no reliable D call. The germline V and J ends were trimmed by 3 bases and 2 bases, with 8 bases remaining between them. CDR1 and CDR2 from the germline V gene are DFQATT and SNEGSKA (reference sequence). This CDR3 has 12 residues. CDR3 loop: CSARSGTYEQYF. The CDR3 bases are TGCAGTGCTAGGAGTGGGACCTACGAGCAGTACTTC.

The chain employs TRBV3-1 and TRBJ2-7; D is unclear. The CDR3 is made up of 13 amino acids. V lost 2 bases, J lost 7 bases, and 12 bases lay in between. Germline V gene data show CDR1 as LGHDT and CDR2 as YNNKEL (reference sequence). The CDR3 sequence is CASSQPALEEQYF. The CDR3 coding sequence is TGTGCCAGCAGCCAACCCGCCCTGGAGGAGCAGTACTTC.

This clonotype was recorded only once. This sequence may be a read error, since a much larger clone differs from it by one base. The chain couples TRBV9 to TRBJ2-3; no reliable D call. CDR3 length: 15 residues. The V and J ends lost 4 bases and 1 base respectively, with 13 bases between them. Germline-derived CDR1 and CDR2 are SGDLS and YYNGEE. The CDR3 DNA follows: TGTGCCAGCAGCTTATACACCTCAGGCACAGATACGCAGTATTTT. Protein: CASSLYTSGTDTQYF. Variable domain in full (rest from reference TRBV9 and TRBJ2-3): DSGVTQTPKHLITATGQRVTLRCSPRSGDLSVYWYQQSLDQGLQFLIQYYNGEERAKGNILERFSAQQFPDLHSELNLSSLELGDSALYFCASSLYTSGTDTQYFGPGTRLTVL.

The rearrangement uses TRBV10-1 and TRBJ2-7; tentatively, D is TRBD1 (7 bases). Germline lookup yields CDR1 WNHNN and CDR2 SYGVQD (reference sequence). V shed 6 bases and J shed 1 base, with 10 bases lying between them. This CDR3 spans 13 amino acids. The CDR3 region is CASRAGGSYEQYF. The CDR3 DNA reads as TGCGCCAGCAGAGCAGGGGGGTCCTACGAGCAGTACTTC.

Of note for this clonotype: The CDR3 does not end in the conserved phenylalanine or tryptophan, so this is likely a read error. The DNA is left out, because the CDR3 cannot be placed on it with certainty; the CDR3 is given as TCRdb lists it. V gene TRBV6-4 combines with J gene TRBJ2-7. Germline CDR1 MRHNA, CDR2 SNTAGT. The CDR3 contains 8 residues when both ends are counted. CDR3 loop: CASSVRYC.

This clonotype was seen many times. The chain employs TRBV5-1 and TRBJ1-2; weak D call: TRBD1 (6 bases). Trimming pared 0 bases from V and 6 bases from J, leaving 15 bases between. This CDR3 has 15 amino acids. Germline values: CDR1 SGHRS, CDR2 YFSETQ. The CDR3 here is CASSLDWGPADGYTF. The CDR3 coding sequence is TGCGCCAGCAGCTTGGACTGGGGGCCGGCGGATGGCTACACCTTC. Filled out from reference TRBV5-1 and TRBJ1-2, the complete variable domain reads KAGVTQTPRYLIKTRGQQVTLSCSPISGHRSVSWYQQTPGQGLQFLFEYFSETQRNKGNFPGRFSGRQFSNSRSEMNVSTLELGDSALYLCASSLDWGPADGYTFGSGTRLTVV.

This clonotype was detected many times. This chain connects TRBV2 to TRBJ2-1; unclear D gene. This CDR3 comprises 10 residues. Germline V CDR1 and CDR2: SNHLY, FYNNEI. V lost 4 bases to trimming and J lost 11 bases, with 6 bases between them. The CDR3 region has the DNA TGTGCCAGCAGTGGCAGAAAGCAGTTCTTC. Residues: CASSGRKQFF.